A single sample is the source of the 22 T cell receptor beta chains below, sequenced in a study of identical twins. MiXCR was run by TCRdb on the 5' RACE reads, yielding one entry per CDR3 protein. The sample holds under 300,000 distinct CDR3 sequences, roughly 12% seen once. These data were also reused for a study on yellow fever vaccine responses in identical twins.

The specimen sequenced was memory (CD45RO+) T cells sorted from blood. The source is a woman aged 18-35 years in good health.

The chain uses TRBV15 and TRBJ2-2; D remains unclear. Trimming took off 0 bases at V and 10 bases at J, with 9 bases between the two ends. This CDR3 has 13 residues. Germline V gene sequence: CDR1 LNHNV, CDR2 YYDKDF (reference sequence). CDR3 DNA: TGTGCCACCAGCAGAGATAGGCAGGTGGAGCTGTTTTTT. This sequence encodes CATSRDRQVELFF. Full variable domain (missing parts from reference TRBV15 and TRBJ2-2): DAMVIQNPRYQVTQFGKPVTLSCSQTLNHNVMYWYQQKSSQAPKLLFHYYDKDFNNEADTPDNFQSRRPNTSFCFLDIRSPGLGDTAMYLCATSRDRQVELFFGEGSRLTVL.

This clonotype has ten or more counts. The chain employs TRBV5-1 and TRBJ2-2; D gene uncertain. The CDR3 length is 14 residues. Trimming took 0 bases from V and 5 from J, leaving 8 bases between them. Germline CDR1 and CDR2: SGHRS and YFSETQ. CDR3 protein: CASSLARSTGELFF. The CDR3 coding sequence is TGCGCCAGCAGCTTGGCCAGATCAACCGGGGAGCTGTTTTTT.

This clonotype was picked up many times. This chain joins TRBV9 and TRBJ2-7, with D unclear. CDR1 and CDR2 (germline): SGDLS, YYNGEE. The CDR3 is made up of 14 amino acids. Trimming took 3 bases from V and 0 from J, leaving 10 bases between them. The CDR3: CASSAQTDSYEQYF. In DNA, the CDR3 is TGTGCCAGCAGCGCCCAGACGGACTCCTACGAGCAGTACTTC.

This clonotype occurred many times. The chain has TRBV6-5 and TRBJ2-5, with unresolved D. The CDR3 totals 11 residues. The germline V and J ends were trimmed by 6 bases and 5 bases, with 7 bases remaining between them. Germline V CDR1 and CDR2: MNHEY, SVGAGI. The CDR3 coding sequence is TGTGCCAGCAGAAGAGGCGAGACCCAGTACTTC. It is translated as CASRRGETQYF.

This clonotype occurred a few times. The chain couples TRBV5-1 to TRBJ2-1; D remains unclear. The CDR3 covers 13 residues. CDR1 and CDR2 (germline): SGHRS, YFSETQ. V was shortened by 0 bases and J by 6 bases, with 7 bases between the two germline ends. The CDR3 sequence: CASSLVPGNEQFF. The CDR3 nucleotides are TGCGCCAGCAGCTTGGTTCCGGGCAATGAGCAGTTCTTC.

This clonotype came up once. This chain connects TRBV12-3 or TRBV12-4 to TRBJ2-1, with 7 bases that match TRBD1. The CDR3 consists of 12 residues. The V segment lost 8 bases and the J segment 6 bases; nucleotides outside the gene matches: 4. The CDR3 loop reads CASRDRLNEQFF. CDR3 nucleotides: TGTGCCAGCCGGGACAGACTCAATGAGCAGTTCTTC.

This clonotype was seen more than once but under ten times. This chain joins TRBV4-1 and TRBJ2-7, with D perhaps TRBD1 or TRBD2 (5 bases each). CDR1 and CDR2 (germline): MGHRA, YSYEKL. V lost 0 bases to trimming and J lost 2 bases, with 11 bases between them. This CDR3 spans 15 amino acids. The CDR3 reads CASSQEPGPPYEQYF. The CDR3 DNA reads as TGCGCCAGCAGCCAAGAACCGGGACCACCCTACGAGCAGTACTTC.

This clonotype came up a few times. J is TRBJ2-2 and V is TRBV5-5; D not resolved. The CDR3 has 15 amino acids. Germline values: CDR1 SGHKS, CDR2 YYEKEE (reference sequence). V lost 1 base, J lost 1 base, and 8 bases lay in between. CDR3 bases: TGTGCCAGCAGCTTGTACCGTGGGAACACCGGGGAGCTGTTTTTT. Translating gives CASSLYRGNTGELFF.

The genes are TRBV7-2 and TRBJ2-7, with D possibly matching TRBD2 (5 bases). CDR3 length: 14 amino acids. V was cut by 6 bases and J by 2 bases, with 14 bases left in between. Germline CDR1 SGHTA, CDR2 FQGNSA. The CDR3 nucleotides read TGTGCCAGCAGTCGTGGAGGTCAGACCTACGAGCAGTACTTC. Translation: CASSRGGQTYEQYF.

The chain has TRBV6-6 and TRBJ1-1; no reliable D call. The CDR3 runs to 13 residues. The V end lost 4 bases, the J end lost 5 bases, and 11 bases lay between the germline ends. Germline V CDR1 and CDR2: MNHNY, SVGAGI (reference sequence). The DNA for the CDR3 is TGTGCCAGCAGTTTCGCTGGAGGGACTGAAGCTTTCTTT. The encoded protein is CASSFAGGTEAFF.

The chain couples TRBV3-1 to TRBJ2-7, with D uncertain. The CDR3 covers 15 residues. Trimming pared 4 bases from V and 3 bases from J, leaving 16 bases between. Per germline, CDR1 LGHDT and CDR2 YNNKEL (reference sequence). The DNA of the CDR3 is TGTGCCAGCAGCCGCTTGGGCCAGAAGAGCTACGAGCAGTACTTC. It translates to CASSRLGQKSYEQYF.

This clonotype was seen repeatedly, ten times or more. This CDR3 is CASRRETPQETQYF. The DNA of the CDR3 is TGTGCCAGCAGAAGGGAGACCCCCCAAGAGACCCAGTACTTC. V gene TRBV12-3 or TRBV12-4 combines with J gene TRBJ2-5; D possibly corresponds to TRBD2 (5 bases). The CDR3 totals 14 residues. The germline V and J ends were trimmed by 6 bases and 1 base, with 12 bases remaining between them.

The V gene is TRBV9, the J gene TRBJ2-1; 10 positions agree with TRBD2. Losses at the gene ends were 7 bases for V and 9 bases for J; bases not matched to a gene: 10. CDR3 length: 14 amino acids. Germline CDR1 and CDR2: SGDLS and YYNGEE. DNA for the CDR3: TGTGCCAGCTCCGGGGCTAGCGGGAGAGGTGAGCAGTTCTTC. Translation: CASSGASGRGEQFF.

This clonotype came up many times. CDR3 loop: CASSLTGTGGNTIYF. CDR3 sequence (DNA): TGCGCCAGCAGCTTGACCGGGACAGGAGGAAACACCATATATTTT. The V gene is TRBV5-1, the J gene TRBJ1-3; 8 bases agree with TRBD1. Trimming cost V 1 base and J 4 bases; bases outside gene matches: 4. The CDR3 loop spans 15 amino acids. The germline gives CDR1 SGHRS, CDR2 YFSETQ.

This clonotype came up a few times. The V and J genes are TRBV7-2 and TRBJ2-4; D may be TRBD2 (5 bases). This CDR3 contains 16 residues. The V end lost 1 base, the J end lost 2 bases, and 12 bases lay between the germline ends. The germline V gene encodes CDR1 SGHTA and CDR2 FQGNSA. CDR3 sequence reads: CASSLVGVLPKNIQYF. The CDR3, as DNA: TGTGCCAGCAGCTTAGTCGGGGTATTGCCCAAAAACATTCAGTACTTC.

This clonotype turned up a few times. V and J are TRBV6-5 and TRBJ2-2; 8 positions agree with TRBD2. The germline CDR1 and CDR2 sequences are MNHEY and SVGAGI. This CDR3 contains 17 residues. V gave up 0 bases and J gave up 1 base; unmatched junction bases: 4. The CDR3 region has the DNA TGTGCCAGCAGTTACTCGGTCGGGACTAGGAACACCGGGGAGCTGTTTTTT. Encoded protein: CASSYSVGTRNTGELFF.

The rearrangement joins TRBV20-1 to TRBJ2-1; D may be TRBD2 (6 bases). This CDR3 spans 16 amino acids. Per the germline V gene, CDR1 is DFQATT and CDR2 is SNEGSKA (reference sequence). Trimming left V 0 bases short and J 3 bases short, with 15 bases between. The CDR3 reads CSARDQAGRDYNEQFF. CDR3 nucleotide sequence: TGCAGTGCTAGAGATCAGGCGGGGCGGGACTACAATGAGCAGTTCTTC.

In its sample, this clonotype was seen a few times. The J gene is TRBJ1-6, the V gene TRBV2, with 7 bases matching TRBD1. V was pared by 6 bases and J by 8 bases, with 4 bases of the junction left unmatched. Germline-derived CDR1 and CDR2 are SNHLY and FYNNEI. This CDR3 spans 13 amino acids. CDR3 loop: CASRTGWDSPLHF. CDR3 nucleotide sequence: TGTGCCAGCAGGACAGGGTGGGATTCACCCCTCCACTTT.

The rearrangement uses TRBV5-1 and TRBJ1-2, with unresolved D. CDR3 length equals 12 residues. V was trimmed by 0 bases and J by 8 bases, leaving 8 bases between them. Per germline, CDR1 SGHRS and CDR2 YFSETQ. This CDR3 reads CASSLVGNGYTF. CDR3 nucleotides: TGCGCCAGCAGCTTGGTAGGGAACGGCTACACCTTC.

The V gene is TRBV11-2, the J gene TRBJ2-1; a weak D match, TRBD1 (5 bases). The V gene lost 1 base and the J gene lost 10 bases, with 8 bases spanning the gap. This CDR3 spans 12 amino acids. CDR1 SGHAT and CDR2 FQNNGV come from the germline V gene. CDR3 DNA: TGTGCCAGCAGCTTAGTAGGGGTGGAGCAGTTCTTC. Translation gives CASSLVGVEQFF. Based on the CDR3 plus reference TRBV11-2 and TRBJ2-1, the full variable domain is EAGVAQSPRYKIIEKRQSVAFWCNPISGHATLYWYQQILGQGPKLLIQFQNNGVVDDSQLPKDRFSAERLKGVDSTLKIQPAKLEDSAVYLCASSLVGVEQFFGPGTRLTVL.

The chain employs TRBV2 and TRBJ2-5; a weak D match, TRBD2 (6 bases). The CDR3 totals 15 residues. Trimming removed 5 bases at V and 1 base at J, with 14 bases between. The V gene's germline CDR1 is SNHLY and CDR2 FYNNEI. CDR3: CASSQSGDSQETQYF. CDR3 DNA: TGTGCCAGCAGTCAGAGTGGGGACTCCCAAGAGACCCAGTACTTC.

The chain couples TRBV15 to TRBJ2-7, with 9 positions matching TRBD1. This CDR3 is built from 15 residues. After removal of 3 bases from V and 2 bases from J, the junction contained 5 bases not matched to a gene. The germline CDR1 and CDR2 sequences are LNHNV and YYDKDF (reference sequence). CDR3 bases: TGTGCCACCAGCAGGGACAGGGGCTTAGCCTACGAGCAGTACTTC. Translation: CATSRDRGLAYEQYF.